The sample holds one count of the clone carrying this T cell receptor beta chain. The data derive from a study of blood T cell repertoires in COVID-19. In the study overall: The origin of the acute and convalescent COVID-19 samples was the United States, Italy and Spain.

Authors' analysis steps: It was from reference gene primer amplification that nucleated cell counts were estimated. The method was immunoSEQ multiplex PCR; TCRdb's version includes in-frame clones alone and lacks a portion of them. From that table come the V and J calls and clone size; the DNA was used to work out D and trimming. The table lists about 230,000 clones, around 83% of them singletons. Germline V lookup: CDR1 MNHEY, CDR2 SVGEGT. The CDR3 runs to 18 residues. V shed 0 bases, J shed 8 bases, and the junction held 14 bases outside the gene matches. The chain carries TRBV6-2 or TRBV6-3 and TRBJ1-3, with 9 bases that match TRBD1. The sequence was collected from a woman in her forties who had recovered from COVID-19. Sequenced input: peripheral blood. The CDR3 coding sequence is TGTGCCAGCAGTTACTCGACACCCGGGACAGGGTCGACAGACACCATATATTTT. Translating gives CASSYSTPGTGSTDTIYF.